The source of this T cell receptor (beta chain) is a study of blood T cell repertoires in COVID-19. As for the study in general: PBMCs, B-cell-depleted T cells, or T cells were the source of the cDNA or gDNA that made up the material.

Germline CDR1 is KGHSH and CDR2 is LQKENI. J lost 4 bases, V lost 3 bases, and 4 bases had no gene match. CDR3 length: 14 amino acids. Participants came from roughly 23 US areas, aged roughly 18 to 95 years. Exposed participants encountered a COVID-19 case during the 2 weeks preceding study entry. TCRdb's copy holds only in-frame clones and misses some; the assay was immunoSEQ multiplex PCR. The sample contains about 310,000 clones, about 85% of which appear only once. Sequences were obtained from PBMCs or T cells enriched from blood (not recorded which). This chain uses TRBV18 with TRBJ1-1; 8 bases are shared with TRBD1. This sequence was found in a woman aged 25 to 39 who had been exposed to COVID-19. The CDR3 sequence: CASSPQGASTEAFF. Written as DNA, the CDR3 is TGTGCCAGCTCACCGCAGGGGGCCTCCACTGAAGCTTTCTTT.